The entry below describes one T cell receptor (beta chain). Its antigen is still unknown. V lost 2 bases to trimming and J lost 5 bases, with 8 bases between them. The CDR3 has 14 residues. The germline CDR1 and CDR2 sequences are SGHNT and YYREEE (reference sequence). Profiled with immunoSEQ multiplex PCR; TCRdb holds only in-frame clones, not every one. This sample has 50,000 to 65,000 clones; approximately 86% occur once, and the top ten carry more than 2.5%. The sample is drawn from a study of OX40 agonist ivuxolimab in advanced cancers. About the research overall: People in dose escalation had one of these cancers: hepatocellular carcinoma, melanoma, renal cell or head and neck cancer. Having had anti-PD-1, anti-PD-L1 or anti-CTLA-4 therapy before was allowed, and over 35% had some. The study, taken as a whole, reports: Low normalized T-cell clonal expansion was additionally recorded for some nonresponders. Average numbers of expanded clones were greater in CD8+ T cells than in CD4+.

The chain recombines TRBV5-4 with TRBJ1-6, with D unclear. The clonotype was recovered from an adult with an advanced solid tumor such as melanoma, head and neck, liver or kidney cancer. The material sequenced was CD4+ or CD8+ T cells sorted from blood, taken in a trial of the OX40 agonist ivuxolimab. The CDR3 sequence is CASSFQTNNSPLHF. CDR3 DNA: TGTGCCAGCAGCTTTCAGACCAATAATTCACCCCTCCACTTT. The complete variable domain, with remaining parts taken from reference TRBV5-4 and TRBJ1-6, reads ETGVTQSPTHLIKTRGQQVTLRCSSQSGHNTVSWYQQALGQGPQFIFQYYREEENGRGNFPPRFSGLQFPNYSSELNVNALELDDSALYLCASSFQTNNSPLHFGNGTRLTVT.